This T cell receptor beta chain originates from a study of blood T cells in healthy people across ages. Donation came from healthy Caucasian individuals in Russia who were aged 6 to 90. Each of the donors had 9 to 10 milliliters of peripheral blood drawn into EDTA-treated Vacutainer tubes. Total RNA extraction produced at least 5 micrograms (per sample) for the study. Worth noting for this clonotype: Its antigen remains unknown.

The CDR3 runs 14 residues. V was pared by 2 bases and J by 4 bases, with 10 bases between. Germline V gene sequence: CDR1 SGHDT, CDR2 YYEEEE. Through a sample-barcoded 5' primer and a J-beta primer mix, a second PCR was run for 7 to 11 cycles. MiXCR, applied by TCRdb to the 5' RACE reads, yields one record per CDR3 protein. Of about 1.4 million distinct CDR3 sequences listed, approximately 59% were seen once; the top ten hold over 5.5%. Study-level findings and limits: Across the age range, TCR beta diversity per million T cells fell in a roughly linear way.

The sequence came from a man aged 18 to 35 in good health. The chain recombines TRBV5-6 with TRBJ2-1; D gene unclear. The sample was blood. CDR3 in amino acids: CASSLPMVYNEQFF. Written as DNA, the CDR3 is TGTGCCAGCAGCTTACCCATGGTATACAATGAGCAGTTCTTC.